This T cell receptor beta chain derives from a study of early T cells in non-severe SARS-CoV-2 infection. In the library, individual cDNA molecules carried attached unique molecular identifiers. TCRdb fed the 5' RACE reads into MiXCR, producing one record per CDR3 protein. Counted here are approximately 56,000 distinct CDR3 sequences, over 9.5% occurring once; the ten biggest clones make up over 5%. CDR3 length: 15 amino acids. Germline CDR1 is SGHAT and CDR2 is FQNNGV. J gave up 2 bases and V 4 bases, and 2 bases lay outside the gene matches. Sequenced input: whole blood. The source of this sequence is an adult who was a healthcare worker with PCR-confirmed SARS-CoV-2 infection or an uninfected control (not recorded which). The V gene is TRBV11-2, the J gene TRBJ2-1; the match to TRBD1 covers 10 bases. DNA of the CDR3: TGTGCCAGCAGCTCGACAGGGGGCCCCTACAATGAGCAGTTCTTC. Protein sequence: CASSSTGGPYNEQFF.